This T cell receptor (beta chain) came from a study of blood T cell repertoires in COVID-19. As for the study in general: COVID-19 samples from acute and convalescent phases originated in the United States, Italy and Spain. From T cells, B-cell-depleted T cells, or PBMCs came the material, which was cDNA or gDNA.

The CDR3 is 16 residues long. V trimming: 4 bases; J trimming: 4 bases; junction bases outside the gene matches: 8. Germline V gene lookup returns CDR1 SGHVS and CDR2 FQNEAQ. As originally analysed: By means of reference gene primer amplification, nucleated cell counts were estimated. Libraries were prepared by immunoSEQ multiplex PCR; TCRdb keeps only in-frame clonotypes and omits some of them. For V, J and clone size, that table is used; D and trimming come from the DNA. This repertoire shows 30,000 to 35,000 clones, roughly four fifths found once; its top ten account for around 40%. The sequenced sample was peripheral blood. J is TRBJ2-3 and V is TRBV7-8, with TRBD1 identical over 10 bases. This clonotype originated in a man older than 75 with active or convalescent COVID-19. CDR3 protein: CASSSDGTGVADTQYF. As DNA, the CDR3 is TGTGCCAGCAGCTCCGACGGGACAGGGGTGGCAGATACGCAGTATTTT.